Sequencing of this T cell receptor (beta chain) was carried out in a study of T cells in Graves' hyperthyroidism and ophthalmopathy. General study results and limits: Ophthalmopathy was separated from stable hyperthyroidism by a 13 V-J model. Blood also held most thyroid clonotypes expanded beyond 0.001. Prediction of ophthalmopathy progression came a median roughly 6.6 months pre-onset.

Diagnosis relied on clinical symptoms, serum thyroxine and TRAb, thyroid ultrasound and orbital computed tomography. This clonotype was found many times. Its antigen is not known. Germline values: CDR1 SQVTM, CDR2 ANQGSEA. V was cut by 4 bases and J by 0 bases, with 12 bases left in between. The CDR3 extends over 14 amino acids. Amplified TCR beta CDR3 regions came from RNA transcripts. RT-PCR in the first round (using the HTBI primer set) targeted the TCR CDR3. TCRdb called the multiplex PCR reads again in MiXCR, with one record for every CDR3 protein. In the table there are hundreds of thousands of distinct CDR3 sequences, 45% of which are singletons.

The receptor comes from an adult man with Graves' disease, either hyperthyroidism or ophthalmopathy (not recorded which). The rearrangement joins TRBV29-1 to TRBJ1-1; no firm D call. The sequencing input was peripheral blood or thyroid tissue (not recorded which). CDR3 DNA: TGCAGCGTTGCGTCCCAGAACTTGAACACTGAAGCTTTCTTT. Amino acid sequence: CSVASQNLNTEAFF.